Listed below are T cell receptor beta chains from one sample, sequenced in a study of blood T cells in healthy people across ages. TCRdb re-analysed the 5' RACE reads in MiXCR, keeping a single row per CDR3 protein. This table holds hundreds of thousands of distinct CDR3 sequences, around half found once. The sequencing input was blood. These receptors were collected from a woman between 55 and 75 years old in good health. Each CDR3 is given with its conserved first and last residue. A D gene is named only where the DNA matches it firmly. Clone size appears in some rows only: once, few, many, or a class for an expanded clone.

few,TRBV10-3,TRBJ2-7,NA,TGTGCCATCAGTGAGAGGGGTGTCACCTACGAGCAGTACTTC,CAISERGVTYEQYF
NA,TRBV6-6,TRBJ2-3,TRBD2,TGTGCCAGCAGGGCACCACTAGGACTAGCCGTAGATACGCAGTATTTT,CASRAPLGLAVDTQYF
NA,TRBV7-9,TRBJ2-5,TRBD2,TGTGCCAGCAGCCCCGAGCTAGCGGGAGTTGGTGAGCAGTACTTC,CASSPELAGVGEQYF
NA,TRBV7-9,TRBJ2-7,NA,TGTGCCAGCAGGCGAACGACTGACTCCTACGAGCAGTACTTC,CASRRTTDSYEQYF
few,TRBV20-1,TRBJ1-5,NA,TGCAGTGCTAGGCAACCGGGACTTTCCCCTTCACATCAGCCCCAGCATTTT,CSARQPGLSPSHQPQHF
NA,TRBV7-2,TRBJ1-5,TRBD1,TGTGCCAGCAGCGTGACAGGGTTTAATCAGCCCCAGCATTTT,CASSVTGFNQPQHF
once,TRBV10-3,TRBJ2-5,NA,TGTGCCCTCAGTGTTAATCTAGCGCAAGAGACCCAGTACTTC,CALSVNLAQETQYF
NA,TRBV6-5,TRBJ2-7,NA,TGTGCCAGCACTCGCCGTCAGGGGATCTCCTACGAGCAGTACTTC,CASTRRQGISYEQYF
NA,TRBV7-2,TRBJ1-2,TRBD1,TGTGCCAGCAGCCACCGGGACAGGGCTACTGGCTACACCTTC,CASSHRDRATGYTF
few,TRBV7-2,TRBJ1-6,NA,TGTGCCAGCAGCCCGCGGGGCGCGGGAAGCTCCTATAATTCACCCCTCCACTTT,CASSPRGAGSSYNSPLHF
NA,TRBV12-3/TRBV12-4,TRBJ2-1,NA,TGTGCCAGCAGTACAGGGCTGAGGGGATACAATGAGCAGTTCTTC,CASSTGLRGYNEQFF